This record concerns one T cell receptor beta chain sequence. Its cognate antigen is unknown. The data were obtained in a study of OX40 agonist ivuxolimab in advanced cancers. Findings and caveats of the study: Relatively little clonal expansion, among the lowest observed, appeared in partial responders at 0.1-3.0 mg/kg. The specificity for antigen of the expanded peripheral T cells was not determined.

Sequenced by immunoSEQ multiplex PCR; TCRdb stores in-frame clones only, minus some. The table shows 65,000 or so clones, with roughly 85% occurring only once. Patients who had autoimmune disease history or got systemic immunosuppression were left out. Collection of blood occurred at baseline, at cycle 4 day 1, and at cycle 7 day 1. The CDR3 is 15 residues long. Germline V CDR1 and CDR2: KGHSH, LQKENI. The germline V and J ends were trimmed by 1 base and 1 base, with 9 bases remaining between them. J is TRBJ2-3 and V is TRBV18, with D tentatively TRBD1 (6 bases). The receptor was derived from an adult with an advanced solid tumor such as melanoma, head and neck, liver or kidney cancer. Source: CD4+ or CD8+ T cells sorted from blood, taken in a trial of the OX40 agonist ivuxolimab. CDR3 residues: CASSPRYRGTDTQYF. The CDR3 DNA is TGTGCCAGCTCACCACGCTACAGGGGCACAGATACGCAGTATTTT.